This T cell receptor beta chain came from a study of blood T cell repertoires in COVID-19. This CDR3 contains 17 residues. The ends lost 4 bases at V and 4 bases at J; junction bases unmatched: 14. Looked up from germline, CDR1 is SQVTM and CDR2 is ANQGSEA. Clones were read by immunoSEQ multiplex PCR, and TCRdb kept only the in-frame ones, dropping some. The sample records about 200,000 clones, approximately 91% being singletons. Sequenced material: peripheral blood. The sequence was obtained from a man in his 60s who had recovered from COVID-19. The V and J genes are TRBV29-1 and TRBJ2-3; 10 bases match TRBD2. The CDR3 sequence is CSVVARAGGPLADTQYF. The CDR3 coding sequence is TGCAGCGTTGTAGCTCGAGCGGGAGGGCCGTTAGCAGATACGCAGTATTTT.